Listed here is a single T cell receptor (beta chain). Sorted-subset replicate PCR reactions contained 150 to 200 ng DNA, corresponding to approximately 30,000 T cell genomes. Sequencing was performed with immunoSEQ multiplex PCR; in TCRdb, only in-frame clones are kept and a portion is missing. The sample gives about 680,000 clones, 92% of which show up once; roughly 24% is in the top ten. This sample was included in a study of shared clonotypes between healthy human individuals. Terminally differentiated effector memory CD45RA+ cells were left out of the naive CD8 fraction, which was CD45RO-negative and positively selected for CCR7. Healthy HIV-negative adults without recent acute infections or vaccinations served as donors. Per the germline V gene, CDR1 is SGHTA and CDR2 is FQGNSA. V shed 2 bases and J shed 3 bases, with 8 bases lying between them. The CDR3 contains 14 residues.

The sequence derives from a man aged 25-45 years in good health. J is TRBJ2-1 and V is TRBV7-2; D is undetermined. Material: naive CD8+ T cells sorted from blood. The CDR3 DNA reads as TGTGCCAGCAGCTTAATAGGTCGCTACAATGAGCAGTTCTTC. This encodes CASSLIGRYNEQFF.